The clone carrying this T cell receptor beta chain was seen a handful of times. Its target is not known. This entry belongs to a study of molecular identifiers for immune sequencing clone quantification. TCRdb reprocessed the PCR reads via MiXCR and lists one record per CDR3 protein. This table holds around 300,000 distinct CDR3 sequences, roughly a quarter found once. The study's findings and limits: The study found clones above 20 RNA copies held over 99% of effector molecules and under 1% in naive cells. Identical TCR molecules that share a barcode could lead to an underestimation of highly expanded clone sizes.

CDR1 and CDR2 (germline): MNHNY, SVGAGI (reference sequence). Trimming cost V 0 bases and J 4 bases; bases outside gene matches: 7. CDR3 length: 17 residues. The sequenced sample consisted of naive CD8+ T cells from blood, with Jurkat cell RNA spiked in. Subset in this sample: FACS-sorted CD8+CD4-CCR7+CD45RA+ naive T cells. The V call is TRBV6-6, the J call TRBJ2-1; 9 bases map to TRBD1. This receptor was obtained from a human donor in good health. Some libraries in this study had Jurkat cell RNA spiked in. The CDR3 here is CASSYSSDRGIYNEQFF. DNA for the CDR3: TGTGCCAGCAGTTACTCATCCGACAGGGGGATTTACAATGAGCAGTTCTTC.